The clone carrying this T cell receptor beta chain turned up a few times. Its specificity is not known. The data originate from a study of beta chain features in type 1 diabetes. Study observations and caveats: Shorter TCRB CDR3s, moderately but significantly so, marked every one of the four CD4+ subsets in Type 1 diabetes patients. Researchers cautioned that cDNA sequencing could over-represent cells with high TCR expression. PCR could preferentially amplify shorter templates, alike in patients and controls. Among patients, naive, central memory and Treg TCRB repertoires appeared more similar than among healthy donors.

Cells sorted by CD45RO/CCR7/CD25/CD127/CD95/CD27 comprised CD4+ naive, central memory, regulatory and stem cell-like memory cells. Unmatched junction bases numbered 4, after V lost 3 bases and J lost 6 bases. The CDR3 totals 13 residues. In germline, CDR1 is SQVTM, CDR2 ANQGSEA. Expressed TCRB transcripts got sequenced, as all isolated RNA was reverse transcribed. Measured with immunoSEQ multiplex PCR; TCRdb has only the in-frame clones, and not every one. Here the sample spans some 160,000 clones, around 9.7% being singletons. This receptor was obtained from a woman in her twenties or thirties with type 1 diabetes. Source material: central memory CD4+ T cells from blood. This rearrangement joins TRBV29-1 to TRBJ2-1; TRBD1 agrees at 8 bases. The CDR3 region has the DNA TGCAGCGTTGATGACAGGGGTACCAATGAGCAGTTCTTC. Its protein product is CSVDDRGTNEQFF.